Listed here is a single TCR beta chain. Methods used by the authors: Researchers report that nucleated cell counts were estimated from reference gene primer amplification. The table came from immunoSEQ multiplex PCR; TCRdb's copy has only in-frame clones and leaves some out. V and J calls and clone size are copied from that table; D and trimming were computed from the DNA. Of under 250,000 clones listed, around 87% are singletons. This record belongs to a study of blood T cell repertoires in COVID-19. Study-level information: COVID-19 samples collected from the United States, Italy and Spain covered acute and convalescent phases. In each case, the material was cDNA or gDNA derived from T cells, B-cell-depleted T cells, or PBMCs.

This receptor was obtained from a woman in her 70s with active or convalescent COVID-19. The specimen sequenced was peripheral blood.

CDR3 sequence reads: CASSLQGAGETQYF. CDR3 bases: TGTGCCAGTAGTCTACAGGGGGCTGGAGAGACCCAGTACTTC. The chain couples TRBV19 to TRBJ2-5, with 9 positions matching TRBD1. The CDR3 extends over 14 amino acids. J was trimmed by 4 bases and V by 5 bases; bases with no gene match: 5. Germline V gives CDR1 LNHDA, CDR2 SQIVND (reference sequence).